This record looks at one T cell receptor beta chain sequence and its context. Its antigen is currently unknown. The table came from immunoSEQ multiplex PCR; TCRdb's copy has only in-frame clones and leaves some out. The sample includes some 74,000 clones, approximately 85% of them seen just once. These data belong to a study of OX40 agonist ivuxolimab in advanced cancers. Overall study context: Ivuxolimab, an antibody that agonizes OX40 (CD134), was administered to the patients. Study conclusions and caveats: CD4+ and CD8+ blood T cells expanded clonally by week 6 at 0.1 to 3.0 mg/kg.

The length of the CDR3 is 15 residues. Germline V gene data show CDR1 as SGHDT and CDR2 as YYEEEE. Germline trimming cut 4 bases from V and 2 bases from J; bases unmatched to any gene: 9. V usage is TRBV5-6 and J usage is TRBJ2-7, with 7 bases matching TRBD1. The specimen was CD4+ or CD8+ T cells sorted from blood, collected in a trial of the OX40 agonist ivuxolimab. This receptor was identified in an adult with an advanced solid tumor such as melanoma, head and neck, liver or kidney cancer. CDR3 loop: CASSPDGDRAYEQYF. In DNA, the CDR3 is TGTGCCAGCAGCCCGGACGGTGACAGGGCCTACGAGCAGTACTTC.